These 19 T cell receptor beta chains originate from one sample sequenced in a study of graft-versus-host responses after intestinal transplantation. Data came from immunoSEQ multiplex PCR; TCRdb stores just in-frame clones and leaves some out. The data contain about 570 clones, around 96% of them singletons. This sample's time point: postoperative day 105 after intestinal transplantation (dayNNNN = postoperative day). Sequencing used bone marrow, obtained 105 days after intestinal transplantation. These receptors originate from a human patient who received an intestinal transplant, so some T cells may come from the graft donor.

The J gene is TRBJ2-3, the V gene TRBV5-1; 9 bases fit TRBD2. This CDR3 has 16 residues. Germline values: CDR1 SGHRS, CDR2 YFSETQ. Trimming cost V 3 bases and J 2 bases; bases outside gene matches: 7. CDR3 coding DNA: TGCGCCAGCAGCTCCGGACTAGCGCCTAACACAGATACGCAGTATTTT. Its translation is CASSSGLAPNTDTQYF.

In its sample, this clone was seen once. The chain recombines TRBV4-1 with TRBJ2-1; D not certain. This CDR3 has 14 residues. The germline gives CDR1 MGHRA, CDR2 YSYEKL. The V and J ends lost 5 bases and 9 bases respectively, with 17 bases between them. CDR3 nucleotide sequence: TGCGCCAGCAGCAGGTCGAGACCTGAGAGTGAGCAGTTCTTC. It is translated as CASSRSRPESEQFF.

Here the CDR3 DNA reads TGTGCCAGCTCGCTCGAGGGGGAGTTGGGCCCCCAGCATTTT. Protein sequence: CASSLEGELGPQHF. The rearrangement joins TRBV18 to TRBJ1-5; tentatively, D is TRBD1 (6 bases). V was clipped by 6 bases and J by 10 bases, with 19 bases between them. The CDR3 totals 14 residues. Per germline, CDR1 KGHSH and CDR2 LQKENI.

The genes are TRBV21-1 and TRBJ1-2; the listed D gene, TRBD1, was not tested against the DNA. TRBV21-1 is a pseudogene segment. The CDR3 is 16 amino acids. This CDR3 reads CASSKGPGGPNYDYTF. CDR3 nucleotide sequence: TGTGCCAGCAGCAAAGGGCCAGGGGGCCCTAACTATGACTACACCTTC.

The V gene is TRBV9, the J gene TRBJ1-1; D is possibly TRBD1 (5 bases). This CDR3 region has 13 residues. Germline values: CDR1 SGDLS, CDR2 YYNGEE. Trimming shortened V by 0 bases and J by 5 bases, and 8 bases separated the two germline ends. In nucleotides, the CDR3 is TGTGCCAGCAGCGTAGGGGGGGAGACTGAAGCTTTCTTT. Encoded protein: CASSVGGETEAFF.

The CDR3 reads CASSDSAGASTDTQYF. In DNA form, the CDR3 reads TGTGCCAGCAGTGACTCAGCGGGAGCTAGCACAGATACGCAGTATTTT. This sequence joins TRBV6-4 and TRBJ2-3; 8 bases map to TRBD2. Germline V gene data show CDR1 as MRHNA and CDR2 as SNTAGT. The V and J ends lost 0 bases and 0 bases, in that order; junction bases with no gene match: 2. There are 16 residues in the CDR3.

This clone was picked up one time. The gene calls are TRBV6-5 and TRBJ1-2; the D is unclear. This CDR3 is 13 amino acids long. Germline values: CDR1 MNHEY, CDR2 SVGAGI. V was trimmed by 4 bases and J by 5 bases, leaving 11 bases between them. The CDR3 coding sequence is TGTGCCAGCAGTTTGACGGACTCATATGGCTACACCTTC. Its translation: CASSLTDSYGYTF.

This chain connects TRBV4-1 to TRBJ2-7, with 7 bases aligning to TRBD2. Germline V gives CDR1 MGHRA, CDR2 YSYEKL. CDR3 size: 16 residues. V gave up 4 bases and J gave up 5 bases; unmatched junction bases: 14. CDR3 sequence reads: CASSPLPGLVLDEQYF. Written as DNA, the CDR3 is TGCGCCAGCAGCCCCCTACCCGGACTAGTCCTCGACGAGCAGTACTTC.

V gene TRBV1 combines with J gene TRBJ2-6. TRBV1 has pseudogene status. This CDR3 is built from 18 residues. CDR3 sequence reads: CTSREKGLCTSRANVLTF. CDR3 bases: TGCACCAGCAGGGAGAAGGGTTTGTGCACAAGTCGGGCCAACGTCCTGACTTTC.

This chain uses TRBV19 with TRBJ2-5, with unresolved D. The germline V and J ends were trimmed by 4 bases and 2 bases, with 11 bases remaining between them. Germline CDR1 LNHDA, CDR2 SQIVND (reference sequence). The CDR3 sequence is 14 residues long. This CDR3 is CASSKPAQQETQYF. The CDR3 DNA reads as TGTGCCAGTAGTAAACCGGCACAGCAAGAGACCCAGTACTTC.

The J gene is TRBJ1-2, the V gene TRBV19, with 8 bases matching TRBD1. V was clipped by 5 bases and J by 5 bases; unmatched bases: 10. The CDR3 sequence is 15 residues long. Per germline, CDR1 LNHDA and CDR2 SQIVND (reference sequence). The CDR3 DNA reads as TGTGCCAGTAGTGTTCGCGACAGGGGATTTTATGGCTACACCTTC. It specifies CASSVRDRGFYGYTF.

This chain uses TRBV29-1 with TRBJ1-4; TRBD1 aligns across 8 bases. V lost 6 bases to trimming and J lost 8 bases; unmatched junction nucleotides: 8. Germline lookup yields CDR1 SQVTM and CDR2 ANQGSEA. The CDR3 is 13 amino acids. In nucleotides, the CDR3 is TGCAGCGTGACGACAGGGGTAGGGGAAAAACTGTTTTTT. The encoded protein is CSVTTGVGEKLFF. The variable domain in full, with the rest retrieved from reference TRBV29-1 and TRBJ1-4, is SAVISQKPSRDICQRGTSLTIQCQVDSQVTMMFWYRQQPGQSLTLIATANQGSEATYESGFVIDKFPISRPNLTFSTLTVSNMSPEDSSIYLCSVTTGVGEKLFFGSGTQLSVL.

This chain joins TRBV5-1 and TRBJ2-3; 7 bases are a match to TRBD2. The trim removed 7 bases at V and 0 bases at J, leaving 8 bases unmatched. This CDR3 has 15 residues. The germline gives CDR1 SGHRS, CDR2 YFSETQ. The CDR3 spells CASASGLSSTDTQYF. In nucleotides, the CDR3 is TGCGCCAGCGCTAGCGGACTATCTAGCACAGATACGCAGTATTTT. The full variable domain, completed using reference TRBV5-1 and TRBJ2-3, is KAGVTQTPRYLIKTRGQQVTLSCSPISGHRSVSWYQQTPGQGLQFLFEYFSETQRNKGNFPGRFSGRQFSNSRSEMNVSTLELGDSALYLCASASGLSSTDTQYFGPGTRLTVL.

V and J are TRBV21-1 and TRBJ1-1. TRBV21-1 has pseudogene status. The CDR3 covers 17 residues. CDR3 loop: CASRILLATQIRTEAFF. CDR3 DNA sequence: TGTGCCAGCAGAATCTTATTAGCTACACAAATTCGCACTGAAGCTTTCTTT.

This clone showed up just a few times. V usage is TRBV4-3 and J usage is TRBJ2-1; 11 bases agree with TRBD2. The CDR3 has 16 amino acids. Germline V lookup: CDR1 LGHNA, CDR2 YSLEER. The V and J ends lost 0 bases and 4 bases, in that order; junction bases with no gene match: 2. DNA of the CDR3: TGCGCCAGCAGCCAAGATTGGACTAGCGGGTACAATGAGCAGTTCTTC. It translates to CASSQDWTSGYNEQFF.

V and J are TRBV4-1 and TRBJ2-1; TRBD2 agrees at 13 bases. Germline CDR1 MGHRA, CDR2 YSYEKL. After removal of 4 bases from V and 9 bases from J, the junction contained 15 bases not matched to a gene. The CDR3 has 18 residues. In DNA, the CDR3 is TGCGCCAGCAGCCCATACCCTCTCTGGACTAGCGGGAGTGGTGAGCAGTTCTTC. Its protein product is CASSPYPLWTSGSGEQFF.

V is TRBV4-1 and J is TRBJ2-1; D gene ambiguous. Trimming took 3 bases from V and 0 from J, leaving 9 bases between them. There are 15 residues in the CDR3. The germline V gene has CDR1 MGHRA and CDR2 YSYEKL. CDR3 residues: CASSHRASSYNEQFF. In DNA, the CDR3 is TGCGCCAGCAGCCACCGCGCGAGCTCCTACAATGAGCAGTTCTTC.

The V and J genes are TRBV10-3 and TRBJ2-3, with TRBD1 matching 11 bases. CDR1 and CDR2 (germline): ENHRY, SYGVKD. The CDR3 spans 14 residues. V shed 6 bases and J 6 bases; nucleotides not matched to a gene: 5. The CDR3 protein is CAIRGTGGRDTQYF. The CDR3 coding sequence is TGTGCCATCAGGGGGACAGGGGGACGGGATACGCAGTATTTT.

The chain carries TRBV10-1 and TRBJ2-6; D remains ambiguous. V lost 5 bases to trimming and J lost 5 bases, with 25 bases between them. The germline V gene encodes CDR1 WNHNN and CDR2 SYGVQD (reference sequence). The CDR3 length is 19 residues. The CDR3 bases are TGCGCCAGCAGTAGTTTAGTAAGATCGCAACAAAGTCGGGCCAACGTCCTGACTTTC. This codes for CASSSLVRSQQSRANVLTF.